This record concerns one TCR beta chain sequence. Amplification of TCR beta CDR3 regions used RNA as the template. An initial round of RT-PCR targeting the TCR CDR3 relied on the HTBI primer set. TCRdb redid the calling of the multiplex PCR reads with MiXCR, one entry per CDR3 protein. The table lists more than 650,000 distinct CDR3 sequences, 14% of them singletons. These data belong to a study of T cells in Graves' hyperthyroidism and ophthalmopathy. Hyperthyroidism of Graves' type that showed no ophthalmopathy progression within 18 months was stable. Newly diagnosed patients aged 18 to 65 had hyperthyroidism of under 2 months' duration. Thyroid ultrasound, orbital computed tomography, clinical symptoms, and serum thyroxine and TRAb underpinned diagnoses. Approximately 10 ml of fresh peripheral blood supplied the PBMCs. The clonotype was recovered from a woman between 18 and 29 years old with Graves' hyperthyroidism. The sequenced material came from blood.

The CDR3 spells CASSQDGTWAGSSYEQYF. The CDR3 nucleotides read TGCGCCAGCAGCCAAGATGGGACATGGGCAGGGAGCTCCTACGAGCAGTACTTC. The chain recombines TRBV4-1 with TRBJ2-7; possibly TRBD1 for D (6 bases). This CDR3 comprises 18 residues. V lost 0 bases and J lost 0, with 18 bases in between. The germline V gene encodes CDR1 MGHRA and CDR2 YSYEKL.